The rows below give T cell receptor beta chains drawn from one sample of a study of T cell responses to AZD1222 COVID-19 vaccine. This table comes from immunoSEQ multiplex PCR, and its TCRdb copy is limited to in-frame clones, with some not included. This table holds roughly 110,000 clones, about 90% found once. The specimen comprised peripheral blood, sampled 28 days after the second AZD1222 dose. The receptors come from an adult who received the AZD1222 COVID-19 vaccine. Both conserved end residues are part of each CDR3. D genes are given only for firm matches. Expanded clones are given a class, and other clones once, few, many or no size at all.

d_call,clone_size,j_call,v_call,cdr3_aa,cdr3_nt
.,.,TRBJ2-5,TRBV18,CASSPAGEETQYF,TGTGCCAGCTCACCGGCAGGGGAGGAGACCCAGTACTTC
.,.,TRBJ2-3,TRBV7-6,CASSPAAASTDTQYF,TGTGCCAGCAGCCCAGCGGCGGCTAGCACAGATACGCAGTATTTT
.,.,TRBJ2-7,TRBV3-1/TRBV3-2,CASSQAPKQFYEQYF,TGTGCCAGCAGCCAAGCTCCCAAGCAATTTTACGAGCAGTACTTC
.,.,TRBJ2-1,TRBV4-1,CASSQDPAAVYNEQFF,TGCGCCAGCAGCCAAGATCCGGCGGCGGTCTACAATGAGCAGTTCTTC
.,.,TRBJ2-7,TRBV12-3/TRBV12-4,CASSFSTAYEQYF,TGTGCCAGCAGTTTTAGTACGGCCTACGAGCAGTACTTC
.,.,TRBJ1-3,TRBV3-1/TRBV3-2,CASSQELGNTIYF,TGTGCCAGCAGCCAAGAGCTCGGAAACACCATATATTTT
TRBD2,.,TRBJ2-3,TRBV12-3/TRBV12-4,CASTLGGGGTQYF,TGTGCCAGCACCCTCGGGGGGGGCGGGACGCAGTATTTT
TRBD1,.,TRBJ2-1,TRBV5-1,CASRQGQGVDEQFF,TGCGCCAGCAGGCAGGGACAGGGTGTCGATGAGCAGTTCTTC
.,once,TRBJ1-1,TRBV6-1,CASSDYTGRTEAFF,TGTGCCAGCAGTGATTACACAGGGCGCACTGAAGCTTTCTTT
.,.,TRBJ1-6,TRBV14,CASSQGFGSGLYNSPLHF,TGTGCCAGCAGCCAAGGGTTCGGGTCGGGCCTCTATAATTCACCCCTCCACTTT
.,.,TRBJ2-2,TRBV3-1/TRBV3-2,CASSQDPARGNTGELFF,TGTGCCAGCAGCCAAGATCCCGCTAGGGGAAACACCGGGGAGCTGTTTTTT
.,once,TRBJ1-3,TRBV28,CASRGHFSGNTIYF,TGTGCCAGCAGGGGACATTTCAGTGGAAACACCATATATTTT
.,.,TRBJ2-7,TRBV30,CAWEGGGYEQYF,TGTGCCTGGGAGGGGGGTGGATACGAGCAGTACTTC
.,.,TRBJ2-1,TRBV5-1,CASSRTGVSSYNEQFF,TGCGCCAGCAGCCGGACCGGCGTAAGCTCCTACAATGAGCAGTTCTTC
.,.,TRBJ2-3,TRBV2,CASNGWVRGPTDTQYF,TGTGCCAGCAATGGGTGGGTGCGGGGGCCCACAGATACGCAGTATTTT
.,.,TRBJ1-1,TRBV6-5,CASSIGWRMNTEAFF,TGTGCCAGCTCTATTGGGTGGCGGATGAACACTGAAGCTTTCTTT
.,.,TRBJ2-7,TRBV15,CATSRDRDIASYEQYF,TGTGCCACCAGCCGAGACCGGGACATTGCCTCGTACGAGCAGTACTTC
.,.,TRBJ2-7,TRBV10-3,CAIRQDLSYEQYF,TGTGCCATCAGGCAGGACCTGTCCTACGAGCAGTACTTC
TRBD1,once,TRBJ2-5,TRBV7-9,CASSPRGPETQYF,TGTGCCAGCAGCCCCAGGGGGCCGGAGACCCAGTACTTC
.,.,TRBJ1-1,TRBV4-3,CASSQEEHSEAFF,TGCGCCAGCAGCCAAGAAGAGCACAGTGAAGCTTTCTTT
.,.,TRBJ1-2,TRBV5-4,CASSSEWGAFGYTF,TGTGCCAGCAGCTCGGAGTGGGGGGCATTTGGCTACACCTTC
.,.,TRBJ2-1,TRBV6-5,CASSYVDGKGTEQFF,TGTGCCAGCAGTTACGTGGACGGGAAGGGTACTGAGCAGTTCTTC
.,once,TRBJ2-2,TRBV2,CASRPGRTGELFF,TGTGCCAGCCGCCCAGGGAGGACCGGGGAGCTGTTTTTT